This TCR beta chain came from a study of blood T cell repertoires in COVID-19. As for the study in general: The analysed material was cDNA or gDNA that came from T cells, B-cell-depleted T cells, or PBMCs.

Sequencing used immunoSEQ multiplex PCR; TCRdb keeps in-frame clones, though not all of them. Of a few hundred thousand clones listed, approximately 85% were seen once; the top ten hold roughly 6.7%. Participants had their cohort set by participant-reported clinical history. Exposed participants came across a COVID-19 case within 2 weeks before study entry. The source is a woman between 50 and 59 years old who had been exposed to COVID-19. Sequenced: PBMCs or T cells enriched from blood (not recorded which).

The DNA for the CDR3 is TGTGCCAGCTCACCACCGGGAGCACAGAACACTGAAGCTTTCTTT. Amino acids: CASSPPGAQNTEAFF. The rearrangement joins TRBV18 to TRBJ1-1; D ambiguous. CDR3 length equals 15 residues. Trimming took 0 bases from V and 1 from J, leaving 9 bases between them. CDR1 KGHSH and CDR2 LQKENI come from the germline V gene.